Shown below are 10 T cell receptor beta chains from a single sample sequenced in a study of T cell changes during pregnancy in multiple sclerosis. TCRdb's copy holds only in-frame clones and misses some; the assay was immunoSEQ multiplex PCR. The sample has approximately 90,000 clones, just over 90% seen once; the top ten hold approximately 2.4%. Sequences were derived from peripheral blood, sampled in the first trimester of pregnancy. The receptors were gathered from a female donor with multiple sclerosis, enrolled in a pregnancy study.

This chain connects TRBV6-5 to TRBJ1-5, with D possibly being TRBD1 (6 bases). The CDR3 totals 13 residues. The germline V and J ends were trimmed by 8 bases and 8 bases, with 16 bases remaining between them. From germline, CDR1 is MNHEY and CDR2 SVGAGI. DNA of the CDR3: TGTGCCAGCGGAGCACAGGGTTTGAAGCCCCAGCATTTT. Its protein is CASGAQGLKPQHF.

J is TRBJ2-7 and V is TRBV15; TRBD1 matches at 9 bases. V lost 1 base and J lost 2; bases outside the gene matches: 3. CDR3 length: 15 amino acids. Germline V lookup: CDR1 LNHNV, CDR2 YYDKDF (reference sequence). This CDR3 is CATSRARQGAYEQYF. The CDR3 region has the DNA TGTGCCACCAGCAGAGCCCGACAGGGGGCCTACGAGCAGTACTTC.

The rearrangement joins TRBV18 to TRBJ1-2, with 11 positions matching TRBD1. CDR1 KGHSH and CDR2 LQKENI come from the germline V gene. Trimming cost V 6 bases and J 3 bases; bases outside gene matches: 9. The CDR3 loop spans 16 amino acids. The CDR3 DNA is TGTGCCAGCTCCCGTGGACAGGGGGCCGTCTACTATGGCTACACCTTC. It specifies CASSRGQGAVYYGYTF.

The V call is TRBV5-1, the J call TRBJ1-1; D possibly corresponds to TRBD1 (5 bases). The V end lost 0 bases, the J end lost 1 base, and 10 bases lay between the germline ends. Germline V gives CDR1 SGHRS, CDR2 YFSETQ. The CDR3 totals 15 residues. The CDR3 spells CASSLEGRENTEAFF. The DNA of the CDR3 is TGCGCCAGCAGCTTGGAGGGCAGGGAGAACACTGAAGCTTTCTTT.

The chain carries TRBV6-5 and TRBJ2-1; TRBD2 agrees at 13 bases. This CDR3 comprises 15 residues. In germline, CDR1 is MNHEY, CDR2 SVGAGI. Trimming took 7 bases from V and 6 from J; bases not matched to a gene: 6. In DNA form, the CDR3 reads TGTGCCAGCACACTAAGACTAGCGGGAGGCAATGAGCAGTTCTTC. Translating gives CASTLRLAGGNEQFF.

J is TRBJ1-2 and V is TRBV9; 9 bases are a match to TRBD1. The V and J ends lost 4 bases and 6 bases, in that order; junction bases with no gene match: 10. Germline V gene sequence: CDR1 SGDLS, CDR2 YYNGEE. This CDR3 is 15 amino acids long. CDR3 region: CASSSRTGDEDGYTF. As DNA, the CDR3 is TGTGCCAGCAGCTCCCGGACAGGGGACGAGGATGGCTACACCTTC.

The V and J genes are TRBV27 and TRBJ2-3; 8 bases match TRBD2. The trim removed 3 bases at V and 4 bases at J, leaving 18 bases unmatched. CDR3 size: 19 residues. Germline V gives CDR1 MNHEY, CDR2 SMNVEV (reference sequence). CDR3 loop: CASSFRGVTGTSLADTQYF. The CDR3 nucleotides read TGTGCCAGCAGTTTTCGGGGGGTAACCGGGACTAGTCTCGCAGATACGCAGTATTTT.

J is TRBJ1-1 and V is TRBV19, with unresolved D. Trimming shortened V by 6 bases and J by 5 bases, and 7 bases separated the two germline ends. Germline V lookup: CDR1 LNHDA, CDR2 SQIVND (reference sequence). This CDR3 spans 11 amino acids. This chain's CDR3 is CASRAGTEAFF. The CDR3 bases are TGTGCCAGTAGAGCCGGGACTGAAGCTTTCTTT.

This chain joins TRBV10-3 and TRBJ1-6; D unresolved. V lost 2 bases and J lost 7, with 6 bases in between. The CDR3 length is 13 residues. The germline V gene has CDR1 ENHRY and CDR2 SYGVKD. CDR3 bases: TGTGCCATCAGTGAGATAGAGAATTCACCCCTCCACTTT. Amino acid sequence: CAISEIENSPLHF.

The chain recombines TRBV6-5 with TRBJ1-4; 9 bases are a match to TRBD1. The J segment lost 8 bases and the V segment lost 5 bases, leaving 6 bases of the junction unmatched. Germline CDR1 is MNHEY and CDR2 is SVGAGI. CDR3 length: 14 residues. CDR3 coding DNA: TGTGCCAGCAGTGGGACAGGGAAAGGAGAAAAACTGTTTTTT. It encodes CASSGTGKGEKLFF.